This TCR beta chain appears in the sequencing data of a study of OX40 agonist ivuxolimab in advanced cancers. Study as a whole: Among those enrolled, mean age was about 63 years (range about 20 to 79) and about 81% were male. Study results and caveats: Which antigen the expanded peripheral T cells recognized is unknown.

CDR1 is SGDLS and CDR2 is YYNGEE in the germline V gene. Deletions cut 4 bases from V and 10 bases from J, with 15 bases between. CDR3 length: 12 amino acids. On this clone itself: As yet, its antigen is unknown.

The protocol was immunoSEQ multiplex PCR, while the TCRdb copy is restricted to in-frame clones and leaves out a portion. The table shows more than 80,000 clones, with 86% occurring only once. The TCR comes from an adult with an advanced solid tumor such as melanoma, head and neck, liver or kidney cancer. The V call is TRBV9, the J call TRBJ2-7, with D uncertain. Sequenced material: CD4+ or CD8+ T cells sorted from blood, taken in a trial of the OX40 agonist ivuxolimab. The CDR3 DNA follows: TGTGCCAGCAGCCCCGATGTGGGCGGCCAGTACTTC. Residues: CASSPDVGGQYF.